A single sample is the source of the 4 T cell receptor beta chains below, sequenced in a study of T cells after yellow fever vaccination. Each CDR3 protein is one row after TCRdb ran MiXCR on the 5' RACE reads. The sample holds approximately 150,000 distinct CDR3 sequences, roughly 8% seen once. The material sequenced was CD4+ T cells sorted from PBMCs, taken 5 days after the yellow fever booster vaccination. The receptors stem from a man under 40 who received the YFV17D yellow fever vaccine.

This clonotype was counted many times. The V gene is TRBV3-1, the J gene TRBJ2-1; 7 bases align to TRBD2. The CDR3 loop spans 16 amino acids. Germline V lookup: CDR1 LGHDT, CDR2 YNNKEL (reference sequence). The V and J ends lost 0 bases and 5 bases, in that order; junction bases with no gene match: 7. CDR3 nucleotides: TGTGCCAGCAGCCAAGATGGCGGGAGCCTCCACAATGAGCAGTTCTTC. Amino acids: CASSQDGGSLHNEQFF.

Ten or more counts support this clonotype. The genes are TRBV28 and TRBJ2-7, with D perhaps TRBD2 (6 bases). V was clipped by 2 bases and J by 3 bases, with 14 bases between them. The V gene's germline CDR1 is MDHEN and CDR2 SYDVKM. This CDR3 is built from 15 residues. CDR3 loop: CASSLGGSLRYEQYF. CDR3 nucleotides: TGTGCCAGCAGTTTAGGGGGGAGCCTGCGCTACGAGCAGTACTTC.

This clonotype was detected many times. V gene TRBV20-1 combines with J gene TRBJ2-3, with TRBD1 identical over 8 bases. The CDR3 runs to 14 residues. Germline V gene data show CDR1 as DFQATT and CDR2 as SNEGSKA (reference sequence). Trimming removed 5 bases from V and 3 bases from J; junction bases left unmatched: 7. In DNA, the CDR3 is TGCAGTGCTCTCCAGGGGGCATCGACAGATACGCAGTATTTT. Amino acid sequence: CSALQGASTDTQYF.

This clonotype was detected many times. The gene calls are TRBV7-2 and TRBJ2-7; TRBD2 aligns across 9 bases. CDR1 SGHTA and CDR2 FQGNSA come from the germline V gene. The length of the CDR3 is 15 residues. Losses at the gene ends were 1 base for V and 2 bases for J; bases not matched to a gene: 3. The CDR3 DNA reads TGTGCCAGCAGCTTAGTGCTAGCGGGAACCTACGAGCAGTACTTC. This gives the protein CASSLVLAGTYEQYF. The variable domain in full, completed from reference TRBV7-2 and TRBJ2-7, reads GAGVSQSPSNKVTEKGKDVELRCDPISGHTALYWYRQSLGQGLEFLIYFQGNSAPDKSGLPSDRFSAERTGGSVSTLTIQRTQQEDSAVYLCASSLVLAGTYEQYFGPGTRLTVT.